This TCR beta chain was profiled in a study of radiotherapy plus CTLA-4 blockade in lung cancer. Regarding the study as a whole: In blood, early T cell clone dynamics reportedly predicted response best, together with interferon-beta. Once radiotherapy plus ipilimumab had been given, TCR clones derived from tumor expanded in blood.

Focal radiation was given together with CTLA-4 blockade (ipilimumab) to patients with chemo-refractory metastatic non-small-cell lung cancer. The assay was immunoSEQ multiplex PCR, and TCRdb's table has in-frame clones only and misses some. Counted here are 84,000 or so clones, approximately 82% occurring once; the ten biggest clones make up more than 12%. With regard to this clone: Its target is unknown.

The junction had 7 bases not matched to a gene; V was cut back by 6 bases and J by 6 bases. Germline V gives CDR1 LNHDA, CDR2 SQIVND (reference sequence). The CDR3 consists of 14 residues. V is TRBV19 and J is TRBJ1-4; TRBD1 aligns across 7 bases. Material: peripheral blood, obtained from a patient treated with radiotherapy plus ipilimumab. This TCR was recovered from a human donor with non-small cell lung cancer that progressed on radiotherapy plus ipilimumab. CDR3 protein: CASSTGTAYEKLFF. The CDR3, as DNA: TGTGCCAGTAGCACCGGGACAGCGTATGAAAAACTGTTTTTT.